This T cell receptor beta chain was found in a study of T cell clonality in common variable immunodeficiency. Study outcomes and limitations: CVID patient heterogeneity limited repertoire-clinical complication correlations. The cause of increased CVID clonality remains unclear without subpopulation sequencing.

This table comes from immunoSEQ multiplex PCR, and its TCRdb copy is limited to in-frame clones, with some not included. The sample was found to contain some 45,000 clones, and every one recurs. This clone was counted ten times or more. Its antigen is unknown. The CDR3 end is not reached by the read, which stops 3 residues before it; the germline J gene fills it in. CDR1 SNHLY and CDR2 FYNNEI come from the germline V gene. CDR3 length equals 12 residues. The genes are TRBV2 and TRBJ1-2; 10 bases align to TRBD1. The sequencing sample was made of peripheral blood mononuclear cells. The clonotype originates from a person between 18 and 70 years old in good health. CDR3 DNA (partial): TGTGCCAGCCGACAGGGGGCGCGAGGC. This sequence encodes CASRQGARG. The whole CDR3 reads CASRQGARGYTF.